These T cell receptor beta chains were read from a single sample in a study of CD8 T cells in Susac syndrome. TCRdb analysed the immunoSEQ multiplex PCR reads with MiXCR anew, one entry per CDR3 protein. The sample lists over 80,000 distinct CDR3 sequences, 90% to 95% occurring once. The sequenced sample consisted of CD8+ T cells from PBMCs. Receptor source: a human donor in good health. The CDR3 runs from the conserved cysteine through the conserved F or W. Fields, in order: clone size, J gene, V gene, D gene, CDR3 DNA, CDR3 protein. The D gene is left open where the match is weak. Expanded clones get a size class; other rows say once, few or many, or leave the size out.

>.|TRBJ2-4|TRBV6-2/TRBV6-3|.
TGTGCCAGCAGTCCCCGTCAGGAGGGCAAAAACATTCAGTACTTC
CASSPRQEGKNIQYF
>.|TRBJ2-1|TRBV3-1|TRBD1
TGTGCCAGCAGCCAAGATTATAGGGACAGCCCCTACAATGAGCAGTTCTTC
CASSQDYRDSPYNEQFF
>.|TRBJ2-7|TRBV5-4|TRBD1
TGTGCCAGCAGCTGGGACAGGGGGCTGTACGAGCAGTACTTC
CASSWDRGLYEQYF
>.|TRBJ1-2|TRBV27|.
TGTGCCAGCAGTCCCGGAGGTTATTTGGGAGGCTACACCTTC
CASSPGGYLGGYTF
>.|TRBJ2-5|TRBV13|TRBD2
TGTGCCAGCAACCCGCGGGGGGGGCCGTACCAAGAGACCCAGTACTTC
CASNPRGGPYQETQYF
>once|TRBJ2-3|TRBV4-1|TRBD2
TGCGCCAGCAGCCCCCCCACTAGCGGGGGAGATACGCAGTATTTT
CASSPPTSGGDTQYF
>.|TRBJ1-1|TRBV13|.
TGTGCCAGCAGCTTCGGGGGGCGGACGACTGAAGCTTTCTTT
CASSFGGRTTEAFF
>.|TRBJ2-7|TRBV9|.
TGTGCCAGCAGCGTAGAGGCAGGGCGTCCCTACGAGCAGTACTTC
CASSVEAGRPYEQYF
>.|TRBJ1-1|TRBV6-1|.
TGTGCCAGCAGTGAAGTCCCAGGACTGAACACTGAAGCTTTCTTT
CASSEVPGLNTEAFF
>.|TRBJ2-1|TRBV9|.
TGTGCCAGCAGCGTAGATGGCGGCTACAATGAGCAGTTCTTC
CASSVDGGYNEQFF
>.|TRBJ2-1|TRBV11-2|TRBD2
TGTGCCAGCAGCTTAGAAAACCTAGCGGCTACACCCTTAGAGCAGTTCTTC
CASSLENLAATPLEQFF
>.|TRBJ2-7|TRBV9|.
TGTGCCAGCAGCCGGGCGCAGGGGAACCACGAGCAGTACTTC
CASSRAQGNHEQYF
>.|TRBJ2-3|TRBV7-3|.
TGTGCCAGCAGCTCCATCTGGGATACGCAGTATTTT
CASSSIWDTQYF
>.|TRBJ2-1|TRBV7-9|.
TGTGCCAGCAGCCCTTCCGTGGTAGCTGGCATTGAGCAGTTCTTC
CASSPSVVAGIEQFF
>.|TRBJ1-2|TRBV12-3/TRBV12-4|.
TGTGCCAGCAGTTTCGGGTCCTATGGCTACACCTTC
CASSFGSYGYTF
>.|TRBJ2-5|TRBV5-4|.
TGTGCCAGCAGCCCCCTGGGGGCGGGGGCCCACCAAGAGACCCAGTACTTC
CASSPLGAGAHQETQYF
>.|TRBJ1-1|TRBV6-6|.
TGTGCCAGCAGTCCTGACACTGAAGCTTTCTTT
CASSPDTEAFF
>once|TRBJ2-3|TRBV7-9|.
TGTGCCAGCAGCTATGACAGGTCAGATACGCAGTATTTT
CASSYDRSDTQYF
>.|TRBJ2-7|TRBV20-1|TRBD1
TGCAGTGCTGGGAGGGGGGGGACAGGGGGCGAGCAGTACTTC
CSAGRGGTGGEQYF
>few|TRBJ2-7|TRBV9|TRBD2
TGTGCCAGCAGCCCCAGCGGGGGGGCCGACGAGCAGTACTTC
CASSPSGGADEQYF
>.|TRBJ2-1|TRBV10-3|TRBD1
TGTGCCATCAATACGGGACAGGGAGACAATGAGCAGTTCTTC
CAINTGQGDNEQFF
>few|TRBJ2-1|TRBV7-6|.
TGTGCCAGCAGCTTATTAGGGGCCCCCAATGAGCAGTTCTTC
CASSLLGAPNEQFF
>.|TRBJ2-3|TRBV24-1|TRBD2
TGTGCCACCAGTGATACGGGGGGACGCACAGATACGCAGTATTTT
CATSDTGGRTDTQYF
>.|TRBJ2-3|TRBV5-1|.
TGCGCCAGCAGCTTGGGAGGGGTGAGCACAGATACGCAGTATTTT
CASSLGGVSTDTQYF
>.|TRBJ1-6|TRBV30|.
TGTGCCTGGAGTGTACTTACGGGATATAATTCACCCCTCCACTTT
CAWSVLTGYNSPLHF
>.|TRBJ1-2|TRBV7-8|.
TGTGCCAGCAGCCTAGGGACGGATCCTGACCCAACCTTC
CASSLGTDPDPTF
>.|TRBJ1-2|TRBV9|TRBD1
TGTGCCAGCAGCGTAGCTGGGACAGGGAAGGATGGCTACACCTTC
CASSVAGTGKDGYTF
>.|TRBJ1-2|TRBV7-9|.
TGTGCCAGCAGCTTAGTGGGACCTAACTATGGCTACACCTTC
CASSLVGPNYGYTF
>.|TRBJ1-2|TRBV29-1|.
TGCAGCGTGAGAACAGGTCCTTATGGCTACACCTTC
CSVRTGPYGYTF
>.|TRBJ2-7|TRBV6-4|.
TGTGCCAGCAGTGAAAGAAGGCAGGGGAACGAGCAGTACTTC
CASSERRQGNEQYF
>.|TRBJ2-5|TRBV9|.
TGTGCCAGCCCTACTCTCACCCGGGGGCAATGCCAAGAGACCCAGTACTTC
CASPTLTRGQCQETQYF
>.|TRBJ2-7|TRBV7-9|.
TGTGCCAGCAGCTTAGCGCGGGACTACGAGCAGTACTTC
CASSLARDYEQYF
>.|TRBJ2-7|TRBV7-2|TRBD2
TGTGCCAGTACTCGGCTAGCGGGTGGATCGGGCTCCTACGAGCAGTACTTC
CASTRLAGGSGSYEQYF
>.|TRBJ2-3|TRBV6-4|TRBD2
TGTGCCAGCAGGGAAACTAGCGGGGGGTCAGATACGCAGTATTTT
CASRETSGGSDTQYF
>.|TRBJ2-5|TRBV10-3|.
TGTGCCATCAGTGAGTCATCCACAGAGACCCAGTACTTC
CAISESSTETQYF
>.|TRBJ2-7|TRBV27|TRBD1
TGTGCCAGCAGTTTTTTTGGGACAGGGGGCTGGGGTTTGGGCGAGCAGTACTTC
CASSFFGTGGWGLGEQYF
>.|TRBJ2-5|TRBV9|.
TGTGCCAGCAGCGGAGAGACCCAGTACTTC
CASSGETQYF
>.|TRBJ2-3|TRBV12-3/TRBV12-4|.
TGTGCCAGCAGTTCCCCGACAAAGGCTGTTTCAGATACGCAGTATTTT
CASSSPTKAVSDTQYF
>.|TRBJ1-6|TRBV9|.
TGTGCCAGCAGCGTAGGTTCCGGGGGGGTAGGTTCACCCCTCCACTTT
CASSVGSGGVGSPLHF
>.|TRBJ2-4|TRBV6-5|.
TGTGCCAGCAGTCCCGGACAGTACCTAGACATTCAGTACTTC
CASSPGQYLDIQYF
>.|TRBJ2-1|TRBV12-3/TRBV12-4|.
TGTGCCAGCATTTCAGGACCCCCCTCCTACAATGAGCAGTTCTTC
CASISGPPSYNEQFF
>.|TRBJ2-5|TRBV7-8|.
TGTGCCAGCAGCTTTACAACGGGGGTAGAGACCCAGTACTTC
CASSFTTGVETQYF
>.|TRBJ2-5|TRBV5-1|.
TGCGCCAGCAGCCTCCTCGGCGGCCAAGAGACCCAGTACTTC
CASSLLGGQETQYF
>.|TRBJ1-6|TRBV4-2|.
TGTGCCAGCAGCCAATATGGGACAAGCAATTCACCCCTCCACTTT
CASSQYGTSNSPLHF
>.|TRBJ1-4|TRBV11-2|TRBD1
TGTGCCAGCAGCGTGGGGACAGGGGCCGGGGAAAAACTGTTTTTT
CASSVGTGAGEKLFF
>.|TRBJ2-3|TRBV4-1|.
TGCGCCAGCAGCCAGTGGTTGGGGGTCGCAGATACGCAGTATTTT
CASSQWLGVADTQYF
>few|TRBJ2-5|TRBV4-1|.
TGCGCCAGCAGCCAAGAGGGTGGTAGAGGGGAGACCCAGTACTTC
CASSQEGGRGETQYF
>.|TRBJ1-1|TRBV3-1|.
TGTGCCAGCAGCCACGGACACCCCAATGAAGCTTTCTTT
CASSHGHPNEAFF